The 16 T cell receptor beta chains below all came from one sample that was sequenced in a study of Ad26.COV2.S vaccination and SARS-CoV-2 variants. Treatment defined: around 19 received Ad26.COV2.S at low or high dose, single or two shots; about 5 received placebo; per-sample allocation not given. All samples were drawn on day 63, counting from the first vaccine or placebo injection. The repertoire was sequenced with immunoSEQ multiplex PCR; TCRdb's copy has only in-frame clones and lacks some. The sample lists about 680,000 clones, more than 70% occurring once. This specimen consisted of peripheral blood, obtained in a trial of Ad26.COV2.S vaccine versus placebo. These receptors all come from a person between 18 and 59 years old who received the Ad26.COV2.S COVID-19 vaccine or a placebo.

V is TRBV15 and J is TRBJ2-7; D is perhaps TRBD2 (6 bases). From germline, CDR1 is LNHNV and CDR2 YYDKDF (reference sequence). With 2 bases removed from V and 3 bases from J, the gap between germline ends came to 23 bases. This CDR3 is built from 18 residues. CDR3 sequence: CATSRNRRTRGSSYEQYF. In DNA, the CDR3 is TGTGCCACCAGCAGAAACAGAAGGACTCGGGGGAGTAGCTACGAGCAGTACTTC.

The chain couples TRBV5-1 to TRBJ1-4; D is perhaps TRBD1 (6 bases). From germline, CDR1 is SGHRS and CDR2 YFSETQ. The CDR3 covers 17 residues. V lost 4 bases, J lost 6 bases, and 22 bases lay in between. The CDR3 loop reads CASSPRTVGRGYEKLFF. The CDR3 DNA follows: TGCGCCAGCAGCCCCCGGACTGTCGGGAGGGGGTATGAAAAACTGTTTTTT.

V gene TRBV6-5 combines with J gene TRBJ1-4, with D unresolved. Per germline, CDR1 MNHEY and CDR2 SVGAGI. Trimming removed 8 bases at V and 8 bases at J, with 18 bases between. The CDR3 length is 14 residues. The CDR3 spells CASSEGVLWEKLFF. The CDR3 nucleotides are TGTGCCAGCTCGGAAGGAGTGTTGTGGGAAAAACTGTTTTTT.

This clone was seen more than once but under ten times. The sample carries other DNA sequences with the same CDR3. The CDR3 spells CASSPGQGPYEQYF. In DNA form, the CDR3 reads TGTGCCAGCTCACCGGGACAGGGGCCCTACGAGCAGTACTTC. This chain links TRBV18 with TRBJ2-7, with 10 bases matching TRBD1. Germline V CDR1 and CDR2: KGHSH, LQKENI. The CDR3 extends over 14 amino acids. V was clipped by 3 bases and J by 2 bases; unmatched bases: 1.

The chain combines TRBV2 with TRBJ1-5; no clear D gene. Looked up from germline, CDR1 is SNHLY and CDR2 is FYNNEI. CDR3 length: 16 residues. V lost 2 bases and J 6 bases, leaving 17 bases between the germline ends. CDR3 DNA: TGTGCCAGCAGTGAACGGGGAGGGTGGTCGGGTCAGCCCCAGCATTTT. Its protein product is CASSERGGWSGQPQHF.

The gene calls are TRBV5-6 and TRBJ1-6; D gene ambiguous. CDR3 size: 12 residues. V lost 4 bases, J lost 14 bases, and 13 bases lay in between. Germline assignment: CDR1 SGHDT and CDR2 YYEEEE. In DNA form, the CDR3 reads TGTGCCAGCAGCGACGGGCAGCCCACCCTCCACTTT. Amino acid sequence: CASSDGQPTLHF.

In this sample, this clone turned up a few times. CDR3: CATSDSLMGEQFF. The CDR3, as DNA: TGTGCCACCAGTGATTCACTCATGGGTGAGCAGTTCTTC. This chain links TRBV24-1 with TRBJ2-1; D call uncertain. This CDR3 is 13 amino acids long. Trimming cost V 2 bases and J 9 bases, with 10 bases left between them. Germline CDR1 and CDR2: KGHDR and SFDVKD.

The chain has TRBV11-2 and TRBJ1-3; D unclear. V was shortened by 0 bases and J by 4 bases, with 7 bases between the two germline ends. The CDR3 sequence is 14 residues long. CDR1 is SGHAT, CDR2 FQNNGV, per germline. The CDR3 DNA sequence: TGTGCCAGCAGCTTAGAGGCGGCCGGAAACACCATATATTTT. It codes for CASSLEAAGNTIYF.

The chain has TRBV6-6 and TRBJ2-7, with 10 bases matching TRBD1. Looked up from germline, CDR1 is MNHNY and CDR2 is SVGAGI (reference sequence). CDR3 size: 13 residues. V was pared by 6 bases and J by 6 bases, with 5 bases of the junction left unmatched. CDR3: CASSLGQGGEQYF. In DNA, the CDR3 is TGTGCCAGCAGCCTCGGACAGGGGGGCGAGCAGTACTTC.

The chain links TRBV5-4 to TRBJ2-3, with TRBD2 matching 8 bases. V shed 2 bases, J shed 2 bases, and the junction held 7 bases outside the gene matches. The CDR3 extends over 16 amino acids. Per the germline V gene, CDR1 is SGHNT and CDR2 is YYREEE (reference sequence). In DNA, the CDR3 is TGTGCCAGCAGCTTCTGGGTAGCGGGGATCACAGATACGCAGTATTTT. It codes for CASSFWVAGITDTQYF.

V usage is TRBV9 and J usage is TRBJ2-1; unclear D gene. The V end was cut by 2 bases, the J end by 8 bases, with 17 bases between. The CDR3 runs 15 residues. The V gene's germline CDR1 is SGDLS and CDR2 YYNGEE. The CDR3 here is CASSVGLLPGDEQFF. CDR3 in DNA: TGTGCCAGCAGCGTCGGCCTGCTCCCGGGCGATGAGCAGTTCTTC.

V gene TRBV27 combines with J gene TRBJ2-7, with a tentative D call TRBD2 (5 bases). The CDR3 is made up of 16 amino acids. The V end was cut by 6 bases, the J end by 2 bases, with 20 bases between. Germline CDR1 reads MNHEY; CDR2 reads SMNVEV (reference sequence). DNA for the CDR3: TGTGCCAGCAGAAGTTTTGGCTTGGGAGCGGCCTACGAGCAGTACTTC. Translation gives CASRSFGLGAAYEQYF.

The CDR3 loop is CASSATDRGRDGYTF. The CDR3 DNA sequence: TGTGCCAGCAGTGCCACCGACAGGGGGCGTGATGGCTACACCTTC. The chain employs TRBV25-1 and TRBJ1-2, with 10 nucleotides matching TRBD1. CDR3 length: 15 amino acids. Germline CDR1 MGHDK, CDR2 SYGVNS. The V gene end was trimmed by 4 bases and the J gene end by 6 bases; junction bases not matched to a gene: 8.

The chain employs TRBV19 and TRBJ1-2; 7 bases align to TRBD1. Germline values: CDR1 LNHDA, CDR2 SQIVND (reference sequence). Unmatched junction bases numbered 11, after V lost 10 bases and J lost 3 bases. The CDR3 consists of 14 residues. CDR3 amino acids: CAIPSRDSDYGYTF. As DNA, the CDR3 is TGTGCCATCCCAAGCCGGGACAGTGACTATGGCTACACCTTC.

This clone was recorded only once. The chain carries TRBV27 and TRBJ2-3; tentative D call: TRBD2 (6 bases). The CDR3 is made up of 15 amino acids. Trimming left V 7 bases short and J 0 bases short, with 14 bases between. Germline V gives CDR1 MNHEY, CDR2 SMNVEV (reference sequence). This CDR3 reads CASTRAGLSTDTQYF. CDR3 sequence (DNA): TGTGCCAGCACCCGAGCGGGCCTTAGCACAGATACGCAGTATTTT.

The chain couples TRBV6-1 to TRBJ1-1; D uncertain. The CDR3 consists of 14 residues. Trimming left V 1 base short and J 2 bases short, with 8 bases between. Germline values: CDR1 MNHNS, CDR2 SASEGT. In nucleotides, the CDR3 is TGTGCCAGCAGTGAAGGGTGGGCCAACACTGAAGCTTTCTTT. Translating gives CASSEGWANTEAFF.